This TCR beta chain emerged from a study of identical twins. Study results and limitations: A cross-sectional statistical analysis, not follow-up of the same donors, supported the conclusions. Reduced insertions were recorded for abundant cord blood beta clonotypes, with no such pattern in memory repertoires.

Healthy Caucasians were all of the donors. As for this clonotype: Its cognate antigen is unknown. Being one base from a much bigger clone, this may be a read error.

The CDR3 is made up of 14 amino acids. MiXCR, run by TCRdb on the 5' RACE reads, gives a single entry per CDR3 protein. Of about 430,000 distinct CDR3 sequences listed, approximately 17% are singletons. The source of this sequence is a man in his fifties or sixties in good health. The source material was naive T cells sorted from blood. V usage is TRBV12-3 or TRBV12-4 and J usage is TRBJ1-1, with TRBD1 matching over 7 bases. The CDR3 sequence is CAISFGTANTEAFF. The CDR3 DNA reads TGTGCCATCAGTTTTGGGACAGCGAACACTGAAGCTTTCTTT.